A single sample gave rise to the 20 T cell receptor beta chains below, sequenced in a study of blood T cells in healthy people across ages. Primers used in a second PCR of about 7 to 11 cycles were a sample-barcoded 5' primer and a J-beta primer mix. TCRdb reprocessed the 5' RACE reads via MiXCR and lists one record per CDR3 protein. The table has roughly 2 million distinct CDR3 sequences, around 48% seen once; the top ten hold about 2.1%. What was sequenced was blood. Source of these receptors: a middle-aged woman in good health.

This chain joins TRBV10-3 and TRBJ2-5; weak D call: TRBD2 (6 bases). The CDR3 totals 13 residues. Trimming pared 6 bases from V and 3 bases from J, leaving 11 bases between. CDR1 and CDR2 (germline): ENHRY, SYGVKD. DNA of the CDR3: TGTGCCATCAGGGGGGAGGCTGAAGAGACCCAGTACTTC. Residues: CAIRGEAEETQYF.

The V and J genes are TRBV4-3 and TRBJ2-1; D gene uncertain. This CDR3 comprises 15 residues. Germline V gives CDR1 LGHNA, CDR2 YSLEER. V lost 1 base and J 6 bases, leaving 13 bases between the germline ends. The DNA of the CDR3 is TGCGCCAGCAGCCAAGTGGGTTCGGAGACCAATGAGCAGTTCTTC. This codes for CASSQVGSETNEQFF.

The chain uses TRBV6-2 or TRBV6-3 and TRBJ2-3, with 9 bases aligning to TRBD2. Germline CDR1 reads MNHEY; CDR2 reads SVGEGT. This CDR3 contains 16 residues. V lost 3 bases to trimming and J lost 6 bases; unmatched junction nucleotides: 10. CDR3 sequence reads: CASSYRVAGAVDTQYF. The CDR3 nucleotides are TGTGCCAGCAGTTATCGGGTAGCGGGGGCGGTGGATACGCAGTATTTT.

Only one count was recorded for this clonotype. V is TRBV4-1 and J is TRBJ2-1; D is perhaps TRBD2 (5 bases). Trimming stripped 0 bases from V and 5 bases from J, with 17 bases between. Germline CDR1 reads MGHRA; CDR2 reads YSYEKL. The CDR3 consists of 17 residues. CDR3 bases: TGCGCCAGCAGCCAAGAACCAGGCGCTAGCCCCAACAATGAGCAGTTCTTC. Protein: CASSQEPGASPNNEQFF.

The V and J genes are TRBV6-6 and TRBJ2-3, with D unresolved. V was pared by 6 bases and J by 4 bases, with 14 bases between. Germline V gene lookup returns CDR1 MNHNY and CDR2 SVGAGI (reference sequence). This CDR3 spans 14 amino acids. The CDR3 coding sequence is TGTGCCAGCAGGAGTCTGGGCAGGTCAGATACGCAGTATTTT. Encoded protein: CASRSLGRSDTQYF.

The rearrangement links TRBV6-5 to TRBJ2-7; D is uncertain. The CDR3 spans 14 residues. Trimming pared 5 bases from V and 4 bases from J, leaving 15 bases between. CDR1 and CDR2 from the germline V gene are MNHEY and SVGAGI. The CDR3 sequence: CASSTPGPMYEQYF. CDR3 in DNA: TGTGCCAGCAGTACCCCCGGACCTATGTACGAGCAGTACTTC.

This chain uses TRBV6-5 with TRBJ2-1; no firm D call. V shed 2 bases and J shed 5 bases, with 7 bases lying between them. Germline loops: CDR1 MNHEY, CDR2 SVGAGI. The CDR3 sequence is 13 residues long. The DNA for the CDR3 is TGTGCCAGCAGTTACCGAGAAAACAATGAGCAGTTCTTC. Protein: CASSYRENNEQFF.

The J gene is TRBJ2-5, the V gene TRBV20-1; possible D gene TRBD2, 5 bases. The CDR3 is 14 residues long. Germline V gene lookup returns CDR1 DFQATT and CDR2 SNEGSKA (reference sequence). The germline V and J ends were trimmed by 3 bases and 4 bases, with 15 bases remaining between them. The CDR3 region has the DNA TGCAGTGCTAGGAGGGCGGGCGGTGCAGAGACCCAGTACTTC. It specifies CSARRAGGAETQYF.

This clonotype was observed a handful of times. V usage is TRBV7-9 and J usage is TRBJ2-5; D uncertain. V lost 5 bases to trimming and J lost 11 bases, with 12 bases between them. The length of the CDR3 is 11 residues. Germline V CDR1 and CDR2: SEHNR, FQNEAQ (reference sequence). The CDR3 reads CASSPSFTQYF. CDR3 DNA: TGTGCCAGCAGCCCGTCGTTTACTCAGTACTTC.

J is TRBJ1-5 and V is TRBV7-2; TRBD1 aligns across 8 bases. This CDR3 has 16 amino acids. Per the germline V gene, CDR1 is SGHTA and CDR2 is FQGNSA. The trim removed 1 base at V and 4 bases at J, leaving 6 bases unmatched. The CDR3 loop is CASSLVGTGDNQPQHF. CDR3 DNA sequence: TGTGCCAGCAGCTTAGTCGGGACAGGTGATAATCAGCCCCAGCATTTT.

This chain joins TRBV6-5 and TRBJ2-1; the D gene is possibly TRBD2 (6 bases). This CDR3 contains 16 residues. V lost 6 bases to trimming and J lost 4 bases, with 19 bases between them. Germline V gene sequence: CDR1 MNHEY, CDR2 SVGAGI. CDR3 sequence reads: CASRSGSQAAYNEQFF. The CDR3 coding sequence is TGTGCCAGCAGATCCGGGAGCCAAGCAGCTTACAATGAGCAGTTCTTC.

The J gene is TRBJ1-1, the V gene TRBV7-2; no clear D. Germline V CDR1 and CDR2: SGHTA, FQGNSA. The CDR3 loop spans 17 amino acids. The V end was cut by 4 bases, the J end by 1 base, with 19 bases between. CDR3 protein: CASSSPVVHPENTEAFF. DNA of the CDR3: TGTGCCAGCAGCTCACCCGTGGTCCACCCAGAGAACACTGAAGCTTTCTTT.

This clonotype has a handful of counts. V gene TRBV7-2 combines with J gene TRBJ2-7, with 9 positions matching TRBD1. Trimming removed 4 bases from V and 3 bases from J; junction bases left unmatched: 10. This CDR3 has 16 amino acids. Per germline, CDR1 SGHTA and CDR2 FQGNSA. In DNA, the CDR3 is TGTGCCAGCAGCTCCTCGGCCGGGACAGGGAGCTACGAGCAGTACTTC. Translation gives CASSSSAGTGSYEQYF.

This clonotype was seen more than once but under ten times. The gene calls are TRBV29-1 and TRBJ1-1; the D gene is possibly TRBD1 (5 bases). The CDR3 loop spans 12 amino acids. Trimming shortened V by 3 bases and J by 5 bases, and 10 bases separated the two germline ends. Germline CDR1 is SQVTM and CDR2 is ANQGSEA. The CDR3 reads CSVEGRETEAFF. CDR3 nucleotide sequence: TGCAGCGTTGAGGGACGGGAGACTGAAGCTTTCTTT.

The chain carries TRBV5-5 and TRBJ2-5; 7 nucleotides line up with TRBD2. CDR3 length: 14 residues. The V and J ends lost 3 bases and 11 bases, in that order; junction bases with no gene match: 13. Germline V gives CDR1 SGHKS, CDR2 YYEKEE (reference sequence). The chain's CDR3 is CASSSGLGANEQYF. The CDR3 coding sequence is TGTGCCAGCAGCTCTGGACTAGGAGCCAATGAGCAGTACTTC. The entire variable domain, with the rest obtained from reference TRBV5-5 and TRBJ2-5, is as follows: DAGVTQSPTHLIKTRGQQVTLRCSPISGHKSVSWYQQVLGQGPQFIFQYYEKEERGRGNFPDRFSARQFPNYSSELNVNALLLGDSALYLCASSSGLGANEQYFGPGTRLLVL.

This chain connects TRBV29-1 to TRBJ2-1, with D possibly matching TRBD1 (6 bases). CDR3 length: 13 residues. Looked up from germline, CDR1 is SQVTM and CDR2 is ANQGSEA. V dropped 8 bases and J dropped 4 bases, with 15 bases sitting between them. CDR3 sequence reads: CSQAGTSYNEQFF. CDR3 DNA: TGCAGCCAGGCCGGGACAAGTTACAATGAGCAGTTCTTC.

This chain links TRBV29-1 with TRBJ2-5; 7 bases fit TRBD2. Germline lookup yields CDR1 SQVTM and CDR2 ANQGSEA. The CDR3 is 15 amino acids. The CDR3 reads CSSEGMGGDQETQYF. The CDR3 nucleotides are TGCTCAAGTGAGGGAATGGGGGGGGATCAAGAGACCCAGTACTTC.

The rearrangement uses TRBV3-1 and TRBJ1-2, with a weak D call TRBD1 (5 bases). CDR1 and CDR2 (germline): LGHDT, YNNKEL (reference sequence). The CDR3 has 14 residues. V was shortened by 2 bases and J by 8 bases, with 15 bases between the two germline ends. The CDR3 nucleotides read TGTGCCAGCAGCCAACCTGACAGACCTCGGGGCTACACCTTC. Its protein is CASSQPDRPRGYTF.

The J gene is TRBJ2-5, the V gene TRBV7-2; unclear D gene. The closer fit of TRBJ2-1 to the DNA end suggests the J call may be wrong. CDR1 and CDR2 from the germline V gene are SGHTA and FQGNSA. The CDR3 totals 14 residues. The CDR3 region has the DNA TGTGCCAGCAGCTTAAGGGTCCCGAAAGAGACCCAGTTCTTC. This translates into CASSLRVPKETQFF.

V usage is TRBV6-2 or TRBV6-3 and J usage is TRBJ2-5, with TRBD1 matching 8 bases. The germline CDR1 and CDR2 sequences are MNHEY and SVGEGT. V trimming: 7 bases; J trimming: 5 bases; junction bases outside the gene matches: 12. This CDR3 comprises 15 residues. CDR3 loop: CASTGRDRGLETQYF. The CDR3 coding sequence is TGTGCCAGCACGGGCCGAGACAGGGGCCTCGAGACCCAGTACTTC.